This TCR beta chain was sequenced during a study of blood T cell repertoires in COVID-19. About the study: The samples span acute and convalescent COVID-19 from the United States, Italy and Spain.

Participants were aged 18 to 89 years, lived in under 30 US areas, and enrolled virtually. The table came from immunoSEQ multiplex PCR; TCRdb's copy has only in-frame clones and leaves some out. In the table there are some 320,000 clones, roughly 85% of which are singletons. Germline V lookup: CDR1 LGHNA, CDR2 YSLEER. The V end lost 3 bases, the J end lost 2 bases, and 16 bases lay between the germline ends. The length of the CDR3 is 16 residues. This clonotype was obtained from a woman aged 30 to 39 who had been exposed to COVID-19. The specimen was PBMCs or T cells enriched from blood (not recorded which). This chain links TRBV4-3 with TRBJ1-2; tentatively, D is TRBD1 (5 bases). CDR3 sequence: CASSQSWGGLNYGYTF. In DNA form, the CDR3 reads TGCGCCAGCAGCCAGTCGTGGGGGGGTTTGAACTATGGCTACACCTTC.